This T cell receptor beta chain was sequenced during a study of T-cell reconstitution after alpha-beta-depleted transplantation in children. This clonotype was seen at least ten times. What it binds is not known. Unique molecular identifiers were incorporated during preparation of the TCRbeta library. TCRdb re-called the PCR reads through MiXCR, storing one row per CDR3 protein. This table has approximately 170,000 distinct CDR3 sequences, 11% appearing once. General study findings and limits: By about two months after transplant, alpha-beta T cells reportedly arose from several hundred graft clones that had expanded. There were some patients whose high TCRbeta diversity at day 60 came from surviving recipient T cells and thymic progenitors. By one year post-transplant, T-cell counts and diversity largely arose from T cells that were newly produced.

This specimen was PBMCs, taken before TCRalphabeta/CD19-depleted stem cell transplant. The source of this sequence is a boy aged 2 to 10 with acute myeloid leukemia, due to receive a stem cell transplant.

Written as DNA, the CDR3 is TGCGCCAGCAGCTTGGAAGGGCTGAACACTGAAGCTTTCTTT. Translated, it gives CASSLEGLNTEAFF. The chain uses TRBV5-1 and TRBJ1-1; no reliable D call. The CDR3 extends over 14 amino acids. Germline loops: CDR1 SGHRS, CDR2 YFSETQ. Trimming removed 0 bases from V and 0 bases from J, with 6 bases in between.